A single sample is the source of the 26 T cell receptor beta chains below, sequenced in a study of response to subunit inactivated influenza vaccine (dated by TCRdb to 2017 to 2018). The protocol used for the library was RT-PCR. This sample was sequenced with an Illumina HiSeq 2500. Using fastp trimming at Q25 and MiXCR clonotype assembly, TCRdb reanalyzed the public sequencing data and kept in-frame beta chains. Rows with a matching CDR3 protein are joined into one entry that keeps the most common DNA and genes. The sample table holds 500,000 to 550,000 distinct CDR3 sequences, of which roughly 25% were seen once. The top ten clonotypes cover around 2.8% of the sample. This same sample was also part of a study on T cells expressing NK-cell markers. Per the second study: The TCR beta cDNA libraries were made using 5'RACE template switching, a step that added both a universal primer site and unique molecular identifiers.

The sample consisted of CD4+ T cells sorted from PBMCs, taken 11 to 12 days after vaccination. These receptors were obtained from a man aged 45-60 years who received an inactivated influenza vaccine. Donor details come from another sample of the same person, matched by shared clones.

The chain recombines TRBV27 with TRBJ2-7, with D perhaps being TRBD1 or TRBD2 (5 bases each). The V and J ends lost 7 bases and 2 bases respectively, with 15 bases between them. CDR3 length: 14 residues. Germline CDR1 reads MNHEY; CDR2 reads SMNVEV (reference sequence). The DNA for the CDR3 is TGTGCCAGCATCCGGGACCGCGACACCTACGAGCAGTACTTC. Residues: CASIRDRDTYEQYF.

J is TRBJ2-7 and V is TRBV6-2 or TRBV6-3; 10 bases are a match to TRBD1. CDR3 length: 15 residues. Trimming cost V 6 bases and J 0 bases; bases outside gene matches: 5. CDR1 is MNHEY and CDR2 is SVGEGT in the germline V gene. The CDR3 DNA is TGTGCCAGCAGAAGGGACAGGGGCAACTCCTACGAGCAGTACTTC. Translation: CASRRDRGNSYEQYF.

A remark on this clonotype: Since a much larger clone is just one base distant, this may be a read error. The chain links TRBV27 to TRBJ2-7; unclear D gene. The CDR3 runs 13 residues. From germline, CDR1 is MNHEY and CDR2 SMNVEV (reference sequence). The CDR3, as DNA: TGTGCCAGCAGTTTATCCCCACATTACGAGCAGCACTTC. Its translation is CASSLSPHYEQHF.

The chain uses TRBV11-2 and TRBJ2-1, with D perhaps being TRBD1 or TRBD2 (5 bases each). Germline V CDR1 and CDR2: SGHAT, FQNNGV. The CDR3 sequence is 15 residues long. V was trimmed by 1 base and J by 4 bases, leaving 11 bases between them. DNA of the CDR3: TGTGCCAGCAGCTTAGTGGGGGACGGTTACAATGAGCAGTTCTTC. Translation gives CASSLVGDGYNEQFF.

This clonotype was counted a few times. The gene calls are TRBV12-3 or TRBV12-4 and TRBJ2-3; D possibly corresponds to TRBD2 (6 bases). Between the trimmed V and J ends, which lost 5 bases and 14 bases, there was a span of 14 bases. The CDR3 extends over 11 amino acids. The CDR3 DNA is TGTGCCAGCAGTCCTTCGGGAGTGCGGTATTTT. This gives the protein CASSPSGVRYF.

This clonotype was picked up a small number of times. The chain links TRBV19 to TRBJ1-2; D is undetermined. CDR1 is LNHDA and CDR2 is SQIVND in the germline V gene (reference sequence). The V and J ends lost 0 bases and 2 bases respectively, with 4 bases between them. CDR3 length: 13 residues. The CDR3 here is CASSIDGNYGYTF. The CDR3 DNA is TGTGCCAGTAGTATAGACGGGAACTATGGCTACACCTTC.

This clonotype was found a few times. V and J are TRBV5-1 and TRBJ2-2, with TRBD2 matching 9 bases. This CDR3 comprises 18 residues. Germline V gene lookup returns CDR1 SGHRS and CDR2 YFSETQ. The ends lost 2 bases at V and 0 bases at J; junction bases unmatched: 8. The CDR3 DNA is TGCGCCAGCAGCTTCCCATCTAGCGGGGCAACGAACACCGGGGAGCTGTTTTTT. Amino acids: CASSFPSSGATNTGELFF.

This clonotype has a count of ten or more. This sequence joins TRBV20-1 and TRBJ2-5, with D perhaps TRBD1 (5 bases). With 3 bases removed from V and 5 bases from J, the gap between germline ends came to 16 bases. This CDR3 spans 14 amino acids. Germline lookup yields CDR1 DFQATT and CDR2 SNEGSKA (reference sequence). The DNA of the CDR3 is TGCAGTGCTAGTCCCAGGGCCCGAGTCGAGACCCAGTACTTC. Residues: CSASPRARVETQYF.

The table lists this clonotype with a few counts. The chain joins TRBV20-1 to TRBJ1-4; D is ambiguous. CDR3 length equals 13 residues. CDR1 is DFQATT and CDR2 is SNEGSKA in the germline V gene (reference sequence). The germline V and J ends were trimmed by 5 bases and 4 bases, with 11 bases remaining between them. The CDR3 region has the DNA TGCAGTGCTCAGTCCCCTTATAATGAAAAACTGTTTTTT. Translation gives CSAQSPYNEKLFF.

Only a few counts were recorded for this clonotype. This chain uses TRBV3-1 with TRBJ2-3; TRBD1 is a possible D gene (6 bases). Germline assignment: CDR1 LGHDT and CDR2 YNNKEL (reference sequence). V lost 4 bases to trimming and J lost 9 bases, with 11 bases between them. This CDR3 comprises 12 residues. The CDR3 spells CASSLRTATQYF. In nucleotides, the CDR3 is TGTGCCAGCAGCCTCCGGACAGCGACGCAGTATTTT.

In its sample, this clonotype was seen a few times. This rearrangement joins TRBV25-1 to TRBJ1-1; D unclear. V shed 6 bases and J shed 8 bases, with 16 bases lying between them. In germline, CDR1 is MGHDK, CDR2 SYGVNS. The CDR3 extends over 13 amino acids. This chain's CDR3 is CASSHPGPSEAFF. The CDR3 DNA follows: TGTGCCAGCAGCCATCCGGGTCCCTCGGAAGCTTTCTTT.

The chain couples TRBV20-1 to TRBJ2-7; 9 bases map to TRBD1. Germline V gene sequence: CDR1 DFQATT, CDR2 SNEGSKA (reference sequence). The J segment lost 5 bases and the V segment lost 1 base, leaving 6 bases of the junction unmatched. The CDR3 runs to 14 residues. DNA of the CDR3: TGCAGTGCTAGAGGTCAGACAGGGGGGCACGAGCAGTACTTC. It encodes CSARGQTGGHEQYF.

The genes are TRBV12-3 or TRBV12-4 and TRBJ2-2; 8 bases agree with TRBD1. J was trimmed by 4 bases and V by 2 bases; bases with no gene match: 3. The CDR3 contains 15 residues. The CDR3 spells CASSLTGGGTGELFF. DNA for the CDR3: TGTGCCAGCAGTTTAACAGGGGGAGGCACCGGGGAGCTGTTTTTT.

The chain has TRBV6-6 and TRBJ2-7; D not certain. V lost 5 bases and J lost 6, with 14 bases in between. CDR3 length equals 13 residues. Germline CDR1 MNHNY, CDR2 SVGAGI (reference sequence). This CDR3 reads CASSTGPRLEQYF. The CDR3 coding sequence is TGTGCCAGCAGTACTGGGCCGCGACTCGAGCAGTACTTC.

The chain links TRBV6-2 or TRBV6-3 to TRBJ1-5; TRBD1 matches at 10 bases. Germline V gene data show CDR1 as MNHEY and CDR2 as SVGEGT. After removal of 1 base from V and 9 bases from J, the junction contained 6 bases not matched to a gene. The CDR3 has 15 amino acids. The CDR3 region has the DNA TGTGCCAGCAGTTACTTCCGACAGGGGGCCCTGCCCCAGCATTTT. This codes for CASSYFRQGALPQHF.

This clonotype came up a few times. J is TRBJ2-2 and V is TRBV2; unclear D gene. Germline V gene sequence: CDR1 SNHLY, CDR2 FYNNEI. There are 13 residues in the CDR3. V dropped 7 bases and J dropped 5 bases, with 11 bases sitting between them. The CDR3 DNA reads TGTGCCAGCAAGAGGTCCCTTACCGGGGAGCTGTTTTTT. It encodes CASKRSLTGELFF.

At least ten counts were recorded for this clonotype. V is TRBV20-1 and J is TRBJ2-5, with 11 positions matching TRBD2. The germline CDR1 and CDR2 sequences are DFQATT and SNEGSKA (reference sequence). CDR3 length: 13 residues. V gave up 3 bases and J gave up 3 bases; unmatched junction bases: 0. The CDR3 DNA follows: TGCAGTGCTAGGGGACTAGCGGAAGAGACCCAGTACTTC. Encoded protein: CSARGLAEETQYF.

In this sample, this clonotype turned up many times. The J gene is TRBJ2-3, the V gene TRBV2; TRBD1 might be the D (7 bases). This CDR3 has 14 residues. V was pared by 7 bases and J by 2 bases, with 13 bases between. The germline V gene encodes CDR1 SNHLY and CDR2 FYNNEI. The CDR3 sequence: CASKPGGPTDTQYF. CDR3 nucleotides: TGTGCCAGCAAGCCAGGGGGGCCCACAGATACGCAGTATTTT.

This clonotype came up a few times. The CDR3 DNA reads TGTGCCAGCAGCTCCATCCGTCGATCCCATGAGCAGTTCTTC. Amino acid sequence: CASSSIRRSHEQFF. The chain joins TRBV11-2 to TRBJ2-1; unclear D gene. Trimming stripped 4 bases from V and 8 bases from J, with 15 bases between. The germline V gene encodes CDR1 SGHAT and CDR2 FQNNGV. The CDR3 is 14 residues long.

The chain links TRBV10-3 to TRBJ2-7, with 9 bases lining up with TRBD1. The J segment lost 5 bases and the V segment lost 10 bases, leaving 6 bases of the junction unmatched. CDR3 length: 12 amino acids. CDR1 and CDR2 from the germline V gene are ENHRY and SYGVKD. CDR3 DNA: TGTGCCACAGGGACAGGGAGCAACGAGCAGTACTTC. Translated, it gives CATGTGSNEQYF.

The chain has TRBV3-1 and TRBJ2-3, with TRBD2 matching over 8 bases. V was clipped by 4 bases and J by 3 bases; unmatched bases: 9. From germline, CDR1 is LGHDT and CDR2 YNNKEL (reference sequence). This CDR3 is built from 16 residues. Here the CDR3 DNA reads TGTGCCAGCAGCCTGCAGAGCGGGGGCCTAACAGATACGCAGTATTTT. As protein: CASSLQSGGLTDTQYF.

The rearrangement uses TRBV28 and TRBJ2-7; D uncertain. In germline, CDR1 is MDHEN, CDR2 SYDVKM. This CDR3 region has 12 residues. Trimming cost V 3 bases and J 3 bases, with 6 bases left between them. For the CDR3, the DNA is TGTGCCAGCAGTTTTCAGGACTACGAGCAGTACTTC. Its protein is CASSFQDYEQYF. Drawing the rest from reference TRBV28 and TRBJ2-7, the complete variable domain is DVKVTQSSRYLVKRTGEKVFLECVQDMDHENMFWYRQDPGLGLRLIYFSYDVKMKEKGDIPEGYSVSREKKERFSLILESASTNQTSMYLCASSFQDYEQYFGPGTRLTVT.

A few counts support this clonotype. In DNA form, the CDR3 reads TGTGCCAGCAGCGTAGCCTCGACGGGAAGCAATTCACCCCTCCACTTT. Protein product: CASSVASTGSNSPLHF. The chain couples TRBV9 to TRBJ1-6; D remains ambiguous. CDR1 SGDLS and CDR2 YYNGEE come from the germline V gene. The CDR3 runs to 16 residues. V lost 0 bases to trimming and J lost 7 bases, with 14 bases between them.

This clonotype appeared a few times. The chain couples TRBV19 to TRBJ2-6; 7 bases are shared with TRBD1. V shed 3 bases, J shed 2 bases, and the junction held 13 bases outside the gene matches. Per the germline V gene, CDR1 is LNHDA and CDR2 is SQIVND (reference sequence). The CDR3 runs 19 residues. Written as DNA, the CDR3 is TGTGCCAGTAGTATTACCCGGACAGGAGGAGTCCCTGGGGCCAACGTCCTGACTTTC. Translation gives CASSITRTGGVPGANVLTF.

The V and J genes are TRBV9 and TRBJ2-7, with a weak D call TRBD2 (6 bases). This CDR3 spans 15 amino acids. Germline lookup yields CDR1 SGDLS and CDR2 YYNGEE. V was shortened by 0 bases and J by 3 bases, with 13 bases between the two germline ends. CDR3 residues: CASSVATGEVYEQYF. CDR3 DNA: TGTGCCAGCAGCGTAGCTACGGGAGAGGTCTACGAGCAGTACTTC.

The chain joins TRBV20-1 to TRBJ1-6; no clear D gene. Germline V gene data show CDR1 as DFQATT and CDR2 as SNEGSKA (reference sequence). V lost 3 bases and J lost 10, with 7 bases in between. The CDR3 is 11 amino acids. This CDR3 reads CSARGRSPLHF. CDR3 bases: TGCAGTGCTAGGGGGAGATCACCCCTCCACTTT.